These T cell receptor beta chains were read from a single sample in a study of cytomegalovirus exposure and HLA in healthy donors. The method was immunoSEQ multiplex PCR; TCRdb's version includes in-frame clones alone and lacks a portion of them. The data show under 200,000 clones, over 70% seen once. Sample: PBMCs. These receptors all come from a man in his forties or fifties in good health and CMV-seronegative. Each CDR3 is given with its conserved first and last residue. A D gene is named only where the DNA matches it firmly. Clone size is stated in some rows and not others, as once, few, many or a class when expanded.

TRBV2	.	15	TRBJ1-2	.	CASSFTGLSNYGYTF
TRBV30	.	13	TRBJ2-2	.	CAWSLTNTGELFF
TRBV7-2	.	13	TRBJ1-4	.	CASSLGGYEKLFF
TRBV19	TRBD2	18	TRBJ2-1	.	CASSIGGAGLAGVNEQFF
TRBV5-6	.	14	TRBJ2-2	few	CASSPTIGAGELFF
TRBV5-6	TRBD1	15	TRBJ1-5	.	CASSLGQGIGQPQHF
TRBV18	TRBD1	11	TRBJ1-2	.	CASSDRAGYTF
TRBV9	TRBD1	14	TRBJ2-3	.	CASSVARAGGVPLF
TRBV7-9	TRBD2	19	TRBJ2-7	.	CASSQPSSGGSEFSYEQYF
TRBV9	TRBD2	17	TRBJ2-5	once	CASSVVVGIHPGREQYF
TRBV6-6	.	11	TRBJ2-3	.	CASSYDRAQYF
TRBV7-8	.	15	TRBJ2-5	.	CASSSYTGSRETQYF
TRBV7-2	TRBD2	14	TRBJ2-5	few	CASSSPSSGATQYF
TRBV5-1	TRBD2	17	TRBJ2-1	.	CASSLRGSGDSYNEQFF
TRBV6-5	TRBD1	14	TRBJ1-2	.	CASTRQGANYGYTF
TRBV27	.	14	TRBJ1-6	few	CASSPTGYNSPLHF
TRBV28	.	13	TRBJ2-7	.	CASMGDKTYEQYF
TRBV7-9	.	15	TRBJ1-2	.	CASSLGQSQTYGYTF
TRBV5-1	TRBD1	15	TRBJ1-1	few	CASSLAGQGWTEAFF
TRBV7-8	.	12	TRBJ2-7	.	CASSFTGSEQYF
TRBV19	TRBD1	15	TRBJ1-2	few	CASSIDDRVGYGYTF
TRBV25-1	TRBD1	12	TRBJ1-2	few	CASGDRLAGYTF
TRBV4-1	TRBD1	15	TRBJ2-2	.	CASSPGTGYTGELFF
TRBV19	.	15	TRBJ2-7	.	CASSISVRLVHEQYF
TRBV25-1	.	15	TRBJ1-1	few	CASSESGRAATEAFF
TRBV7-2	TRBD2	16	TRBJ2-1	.	CASSQLAGGAYNEQFF
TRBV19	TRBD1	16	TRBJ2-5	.	CASSIEGATLQETQYF
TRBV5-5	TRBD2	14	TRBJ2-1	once	CASSSGGAGNEQFF
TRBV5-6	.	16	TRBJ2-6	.	CASSFYRSSGANVLTF
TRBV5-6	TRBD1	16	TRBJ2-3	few	CASSLRTPQGLVTQYF
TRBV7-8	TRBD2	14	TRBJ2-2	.	CASTRGVNTGELFF
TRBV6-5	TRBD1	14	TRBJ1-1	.	CASSPQGFEAEAFF
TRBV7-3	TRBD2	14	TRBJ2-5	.	CASSRSGGEETQYF
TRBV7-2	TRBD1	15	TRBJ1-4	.	CASSLSRDRGEKLFF
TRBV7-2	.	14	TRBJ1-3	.	CASSARGPGNTIYF
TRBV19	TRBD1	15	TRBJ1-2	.	CASSSGTVSDYGYTF
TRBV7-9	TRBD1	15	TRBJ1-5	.	CASSLTGGLNQPQHF
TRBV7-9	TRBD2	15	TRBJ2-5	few	CSSSLLLAGAETQYF
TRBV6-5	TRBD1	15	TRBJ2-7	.	CASSKWDRGGYEQYF
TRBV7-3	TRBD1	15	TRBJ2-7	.	CASSFRQGDSYEQYF